The entry below describes one TCR beta chain. Authors' data handling: Reference gene primer amplification yielded estimated nucleated cell counts. The repertoire was sequenced with immunoSEQ multiplex PCR; TCRdb's copy has only in-frame clones and lacks some. V and J calls and clone size are given by that table; D and trimming were obtained from the DNA. The sample includes roughly 66,000 clones, about 91% of them seen just once. Losses at the gene ends were 3 bases for V and 5 bases for J; bases not matched to a gene: 1. Germline CDR1 reads SGHDT; CDR2 reads YYEEEE. The CDR3 runs 12 residues. This sample was included in a study of blood T cell repertoires in COVID-19. The overall study: In each case, the material was cDNA or gDNA derived from T cells, B-cell-depleted T cells, or PBMCs.

Specimen: peripheral blood. This receptor was identified in a human donor in a cohort sampled during active COVID-19. The chain employs TRBV5-6 and TRBJ1-1, with 7 bases matching TRBD1. CDR3 in amino acids: CASSSGGTEAFF. The CDR3 DNA reads TGTGCCAGCAGCTCAGGGGGAACTGAAGCTTTCTTT.